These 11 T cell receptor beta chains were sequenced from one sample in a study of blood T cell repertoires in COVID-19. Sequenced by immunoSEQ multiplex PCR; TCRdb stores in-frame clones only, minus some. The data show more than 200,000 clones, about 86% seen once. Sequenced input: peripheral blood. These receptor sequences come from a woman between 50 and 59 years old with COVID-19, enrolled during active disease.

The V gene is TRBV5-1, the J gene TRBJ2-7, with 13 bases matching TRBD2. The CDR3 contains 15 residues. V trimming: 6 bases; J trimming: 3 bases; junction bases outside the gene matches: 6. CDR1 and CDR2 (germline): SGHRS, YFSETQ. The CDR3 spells CASTPTSGGFYEQYF. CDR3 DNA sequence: TGCGCCAGCACCCCGACTAGCGGGGGGTTCTACGAGCAGTACTTC.

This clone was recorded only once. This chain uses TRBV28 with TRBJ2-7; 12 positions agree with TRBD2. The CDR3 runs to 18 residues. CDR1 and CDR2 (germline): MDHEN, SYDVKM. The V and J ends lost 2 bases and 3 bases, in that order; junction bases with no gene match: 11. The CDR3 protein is CASSLGDLLAGGVYEQYV. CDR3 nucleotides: TGTGCCAGCAGTTTAGGGGATCTTCTAGCGGGGGGGGTCTACGAGCAGTACGTC.

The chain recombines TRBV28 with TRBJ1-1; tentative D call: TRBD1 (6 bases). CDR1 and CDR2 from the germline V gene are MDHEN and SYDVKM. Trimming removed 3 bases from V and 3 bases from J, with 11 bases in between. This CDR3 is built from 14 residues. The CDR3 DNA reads TGTGCCAGCAGTTTCGCGCAGGGGCACACTGAAGCTTTCTTT. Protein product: CASSFAQGHTEAFF. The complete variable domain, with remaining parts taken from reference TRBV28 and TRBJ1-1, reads DVKVTQSSRYLVKRTGEKVFLECVQDMDHENMFWYRQDPGLGLRLIYFSYDVKMKEKGDIPEGYSVSREKKERFSLILESASTNQTSMYLCASSFAQGHTEAFFGQGTRLTVV.

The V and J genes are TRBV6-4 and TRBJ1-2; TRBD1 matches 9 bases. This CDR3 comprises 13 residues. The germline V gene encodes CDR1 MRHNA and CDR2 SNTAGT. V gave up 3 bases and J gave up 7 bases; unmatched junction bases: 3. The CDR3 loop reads CASSDRQGGGYTF. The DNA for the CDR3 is TGTGCCAGCAGTGATCGACAGGGGGGTGGCTACACCTTC.

CDR3 sequence: CAWSPGEGGYGYTF. CDR3 sequence (DNA): TGTGCCTGGAGTCCCGGGGAGGGAGGCTATGGCTACACCTTC. The genes are TRBV30 and TRBJ1-2; D is uncertain. Trimming left V 2 bases short and J 4 bases short, with 14 bases between. CDR1 is GTSNPN, CDR2 SVGIG, per germline (reference sequence). This CDR3 region has 14 residues. Together with reference TRBV30 and TRBJ1-2, the CDR3 gives the full variable domain: SQTIHQWPATLVQPVGSPLSLECTVEGTSNPNLYWYRQAAGRGLQLLFYSVGIGQISSEVPQNLSASRPQDRQFILSSKKLLLSDSGFYLCAWSPGEGGYGYTFGSGTRLTVV.

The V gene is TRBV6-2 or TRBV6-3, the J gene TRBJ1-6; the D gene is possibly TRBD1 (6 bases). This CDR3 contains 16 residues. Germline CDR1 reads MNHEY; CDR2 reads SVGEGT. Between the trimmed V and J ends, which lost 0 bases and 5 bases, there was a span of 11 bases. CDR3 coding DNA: TGTGCCAGCAGTTACTCGCGGACAGAGAATAATTCACCCCTCCACTTT. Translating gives CASSYSRTENNSPLHF.

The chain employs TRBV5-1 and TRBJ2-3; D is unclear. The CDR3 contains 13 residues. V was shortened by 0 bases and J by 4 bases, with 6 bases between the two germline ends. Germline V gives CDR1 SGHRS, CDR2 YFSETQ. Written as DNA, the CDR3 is TGCGCCAGCAGCTTGGGGCCTCCAGATACGCAGTATTTT. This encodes CASSLGPPDTQYF.

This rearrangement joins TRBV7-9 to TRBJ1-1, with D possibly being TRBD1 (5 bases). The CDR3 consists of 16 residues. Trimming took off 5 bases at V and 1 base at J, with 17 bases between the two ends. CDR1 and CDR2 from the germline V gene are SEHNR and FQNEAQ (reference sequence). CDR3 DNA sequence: TGTGCCAGCAGCGGCCCGTCGGGGACTTCGAACACTGAAGCTTTCTTT. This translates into CASSGPSGTSNTEAFF.

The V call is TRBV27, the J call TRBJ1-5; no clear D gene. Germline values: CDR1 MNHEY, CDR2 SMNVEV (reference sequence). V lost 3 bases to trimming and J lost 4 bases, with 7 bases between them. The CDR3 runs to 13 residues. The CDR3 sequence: CASSLISNQPQHF. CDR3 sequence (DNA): TGTGCCAGCAGTTTGATCAGTAATCAGCCCCAGCATTTT.

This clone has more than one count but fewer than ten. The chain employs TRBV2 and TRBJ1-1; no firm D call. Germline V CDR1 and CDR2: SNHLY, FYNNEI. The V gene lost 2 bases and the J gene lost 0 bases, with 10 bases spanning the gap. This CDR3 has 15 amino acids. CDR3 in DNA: TGTGCCAGCAGTGAACCGGGATTCATGAACACTGAAGCTTTCTTT. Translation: CASSEPGFMNTEAFF.

The CDR3 bases are TGTGCCAGCAGTGACTCGGGGGCCCCTGGGGCCAACGTCCTGACTTTC. Translation: CASSDSGAPGANVLTF. V is TRBV6-4 and J is TRBJ2-6; D may be TRBD1 (6 bases). This CDR3 has 16 residues. Between the trimmed V and J ends, which lost 0 bases and 2 bases, there was a span of 8 bases. Germline V lookup: CDR1 MRHNA, CDR2 SNTAGT.